The text below deals with one T cell receptor beta chain. The sample is drawn from a study of T cell responses to AZD1222 COVID-19 vaccine. Libraries were prepared by immunoSEQ multiplex PCR; TCRdb keeps only in-frame clonotypes and omits some of them. The repertoire consists of roughly 130,000 clones, with 70% to 90% occurring once and the leading ten covering roughly 1.6%. After removal of 5 bases from V and 4 bases from J, the junction contained 10 bases not matched to a gene. This CDR3 contains 16 residues. Germline V gene data show CDR1 as SGHAT and CDR2 as FQNNGV. This rearrangement joins TRBV11-2 to TRBJ2-7; 11 bases are a match to TRBD2. The input for sequencing was peripheral blood, taken on day 0 of AZD1222 vaccination. This TCR came from an adult in good health. In DNA, the CDR3 is TGTGCCAGCAGCCCCGGGGGTAGCGGGGGGGTTTACGAGCAGTACTTC. Protein sequence: CASSPGGSGGVYEQYF.